Presented here are 29 T cell receptor beta chains from one specimen sequenced in a study of blood T cell repertoires in COVID-19. The method was immunoSEQ multiplex PCR; TCRdb's version includes in-frame clones alone and lacks a portion of them. This sample carries about 360,000 clones, about 88% of them seen once, and the ten largest clones take roughly 3.1%. Sequences were obtained from peripheral blood. The receptor set was obtained from a human donor in a cohort sampled during active COVID-19.

The chain couples TRBV2 to TRBJ2-3; 9 bases fit TRBD2. The germline V gene encodes CDR1 SNHLY and CDR2 FYNNEI. This CDR3 comprises 16 residues. J was trimmed by 0 bases and V by 8 bases; bases with no gene match: 9. The CDR3 reads CASGIAGEVSTDTQYF. CDR3 DNA sequence: TGTGCCAGCGGAATAGCGGGAGAGGTGAGCACAGATACGCAGTATTTT.

This chain joins TRBV5-6 and TRBJ1-2, with 7 bases that match TRBD1. This CDR3 has 16 residues. V lost 0 bases and J lost 4; bases outside the gene matches: 9. Germline V lookup: CDR1 SGHDT, CDR2 YYEEEE. This CDR3 reads CASSLVGRGSLYGYTF. CDR3 DNA sequence: TGTGCCAGCAGCTTGGTCGGCAGGGGGAGTCTCTATGGCTACACCTTC.

The gene calls are TRBV5-6 and TRBJ2-2, with 13 bases identical to TRBD2. Trimming removed 5 bases from V and 12 bases from J; junction bases left unmatched: 13. The germline CDR1 and CDR2 sequences are SGHDT and YYEEEE. The CDR3 has 16 amino acids. The chain's CDR3 is CASRFGLAGDSLQLFF. The CDR3, as DNA: TGTGCCAGCAGATTTGGACTAGCGGGAGATTCTTTGCAGCTGTTTTTT.

This chain uses TRBV30 with TRBJ2-2, with a weak D call TRBD1 (6 bases). Germline loops: CDR1 GTSNPN, CDR2 SVGIG (reference sequence). The CDR3 extends over 13 amino acids. With 3 bases removed from V and 7 bases from J, the gap between germline ends came to 12 bases. The CDR3 loop reads CAWSPRTDGELFF. The CDR3 coding sequence is TGTGCCTGGAGCCCCCGGACAGACGGGGAGCTGTTTTTT.

This chain uses TRBV5-1 with TRBJ2-7, with 8 bases fitting TRBD1. V lost 0 bases, J lost 5 bases, and 4 bases stayed unmatched. The germline CDR1 and CDR2 sequences are SGHRS and YFSETQ. CDR3 length equals 14 residues. The CDR3 region is CASSLVGQGHEQYF. The DNA of the CDR3 is TGCGCCAGCAGCTTGGTCGGACAGGGCCACGAGCAGTACTTC.

The chain has TRBV18 and TRBJ2-5; D remains ambiguous. The CDR3 length is 12 residues. CDR1 KGHSH and CDR2 LQKENI come from the germline V gene. Trimming shortened V by 3 bases and J by 4 bases, and 6 bases separated the two germline ends. CDR3 DNA sequence: TGTGCCAGCTCACCTTCCGGAGAGACCCAGTACTTC. Its translation: CASSPSGETQYF. The complete variable domain, with remaining parts taken from reference TRBV18 and TRBJ2-5, reads NAGVMQNPRHLVRRRGQEARLRCSPMKGHSHVYWYRQLPEEGLKFMVYLQKENIIDESGMPKERFSAEFPKEGPSILRIQQVVRGDSAAYFCASSPSGETQYFGPGTRLLVL.

This chain joins TRBV4-1 and TRBJ2-1, with D perhaps matching TRBD1 (5 bases). Trimming took off 0 bases at V and 2 bases at J, with 8 bases between the two ends. The V gene's germline CDR1 is MGHRA and CDR2 YSYEKL. This CDR3 has 15 amino acids. The CDR3 sequence is CASSQDGATYNEQFF. In nucleotides, the CDR3 is TGCGCCAGCAGCCAAGATGGGGCTACCTACAATGAGCAGTTCTTC.

The chain has TRBV7-2 and TRBJ2-1; 11 bases line up with TRBD2. The V and J ends lost 0 bases and 7 bases, in that order; junction bases with no gene match: 8. The CDR3 sequence is 17 residues long. Per germline, CDR1 SGHTA and CDR2 FQGNSA. DNA of the CDR3: TGTGCCAGCAGCTTAGCGCTTTATACTAGCGGGAGTAATGAGCAGTTCTTC. Protein: CASSLALYTSGSNEQFF.

The chain carries TRBV27 and TRBJ2-2; D unclear. CDR1 is MNHEY and CDR2 is SMNVEV in the germline V gene (reference sequence). This CDR3 region has 14 residues. Between the trimmed V and J ends, which lost 6 bases and 8 bases, there was a span of 16 bases. The CDR3 reads CASSPRLETGELFF. The CDR3 DNA reads TGTGCCAGCAGCCCCCGACTTGAAACTGGGGAGCTGTTTTTT.

The chain links TRBV7-9 to TRBJ1-4; D may be TRBD1 (6 bases). The V end was cut by 5 bases, the J end by 0 bases, with 16 bases between. The CDR3 consists of 17 residues. The germline CDR1 and CDR2 sequences are SEHNR and FQNEAQ (reference sequence). The CDR3 here is CASSRRLGTPTNEKLFF. CDR3 sequence (DNA): TGTGCCAGCAGCCGTCGCTTGGGGACACCAACTAATGAAAAACTGTTTTTT.

The V call is TRBV19, the J call TRBJ1-4, with D possibly matching TRBD1 (6 bases). This CDR3 has 14 residues. Trimming removed 6 bases at V and 5 bases at J, with 13 bases between. The V gene's germline CDR1 is LNHDA and CDR2 SQIVND (reference sequence). The CDR3, as DNA: TGTGCCAGTAGACCAGGACAGTACAATGAAAAACTGTTTTTT. Its translation is CASRPGQYNEKLFF.

The chain couples TRBV9 to TRBJ1-2, with 9 bases identical to TRBD1. J was trimmed by 6 bases and V by 2 bases; bases with no gene match: 5. This CDR3 has 14 amino acids. Germline loops: CDR1 SGDLS, CDR2 YYNGEE. In nucleotides, the CDR3 is TGTGCCAGCAGCGTCGAAACAGGGGGCAATGGCTACACCTTC. Translated: CASSVETGGNGYTF.

This rearrangement joins TRBV3-1 (or the pseudogene TRBV3-2) to TRBJ2-5; 7 nucleotides agree with TRBD1. The CDR3 sequence is 14 residues long. Germline V CDR1 and CDR2: LGHDT, YNNKEL (reference sequence). The junction had 2 bases not matched to a gene; V was cut back by 3 bases and J by 1 base. CDR3 region: CASSHGTVQETQYF. The DNA for the CDR3 is TGTGCCAGCAGCCACGGGACAGTCCAAGAGACCCAGTACTTC.

The rearrangement links TRBV19 to TRBJ2-7, with 8 bases identical to TRBD2. Germline CDR1 is LNHDA and CDR2 is SQIVND (reference sequence). CDR3 size: 16 residues. V lost 1 base to trimming and J lost 7 bases; unmatched junction nucleotides: 12. CDR3 nucleotide sequence: TGTGCCAGTAGTATAGCTTCTACGGGAGGGCCGGGTGAGCAGTACTTC. Translated, it gives CASSIASTGGPGEQYF.

The gene calls are TRBV5-1 and TRBJ1-6; 8 nucleotides line up with TRBD1. CDR3 size: 17 residues. Germline lookup yields CDR1 SGHRS and CDR2 YFSETQ. Trimming cost V 0 bases and J 5 bases; bases outside gene matches: 7. The CDR3 DNA reads TGCGCCAGCAGCTTGGAGAGGCAGGGGGCGGATAATTCACCCCTCCACTTT. Protein sequence: CASSLERQGADNSPLHF.

This chain uses TRBV9 with TRBJ2-7; weak D call: TRBD1 (6 bases). The CDR3 loop spans 14 amino acids. Trimming shortened V by 4 bases and J by 0 bases, and 11 bases separated the two germline ends. Germline V gene sequence: CDR1 SGDLS, CDR2 YYNGEE. CDR3 DNA: TGTGCCAGCAGCTTACAGGGAACCTCCTACGAGCAGTACTTC. This codes for CASSLQGTSYEQYF.

The gene calls are TRBV6-5 and TRBJ1-1; D gene uncertain. This CDR3 region has 11 residues. Trimming left V 7 bases short and J 7 bases short, with 10 bases between. Per germline, CDR1 MNHEY and CDR2 SVGAGI. As DNA, the CDR3 is TGTGCCAGCACCAACAGTATTGAAGCTTTCTTT. Encoded protein: CASTNSIEAFF.

The rearrangement joins TRBV24-1 to TRBJ2-1, with a weak D call TRBD2 (7 bases). CDR3 length: 16 residues. Per germline, CDR1 KGHDR and CDR2 SFDVKD. Deletions cut 5 bases from V and 7 bases from J, with 20 bases between. The CDR3 coding sequence is TGTGCCACCAGTGGCCACGGGGGGCCAGCAGTAAATGAGCAGTTCTTC. It codes for CATSGHGGPAVNEQFF.

The rearrangement uses TRBV7-9 and TRBJ1-5; TRBD1 is a possible D gene (5 bases). Between the trimmed V and J ends, which lost 7 bases and 1 base, there was a span of 11 bases. The germline CDR1 and CDR2 sequences are SEHNR and FQNEAQ (reference sequence). This CDR3 contains 14 residues. The CDR3 sequence is CASNSGSSNQPQHF. The CDR3, as DNA: TGTGCCAGCAACTCAGGGTCCAGCAATCAGCCCCAGCATTTT.

In nucleotides, the CDR3 is TGTGCCAGTAGTCCGACTAGCAGCGGGGGTGAGCAGTTCTTC. Protein: CASSPTSSGGEQFF. V usage is TRBV19 and J usage is TRBJ2-1; 8 bases map to TRBD2. The V gene end was trimmed by 5 bases and the J gene end by 9 bases; junction bases not matched to a gene: 9. This CDR3 region has 14 residues. The germline CDR1 and CDR2 sequences are LNHDA and SQIVND (reference sequence).

V is TRBV6-6 and J is TRBJ2-5; D unclear. V lost 8 bases and J 0 bases, leaving 13 bases between the germline ends. Germline loops: CDR1 MNHNY, CDR2 SVGAGI (reference sequence). The CDR3 has 14 residues. The CDR3, as DNA: TGTGCCAGCGGTCCCGTCGGGTACCAAGAGACCCAGTACTTC. Translation: CASGPVGYQETQYF.

This sequence joins TRBV10-1 and TRBJ2-1, with 10 positions matching TRBD2. The CDR3 contains 16 residues. After removal of 0 bases from V and 8 bases from J, the junction contained 7 bases not matched to a gene. CDR1 and CDR2 from the germline V gene are WNHNN and SYGVQD (reference sequence). The CDR3 spells CASSESPSGSGDEQFF. The CDR3 bases are TGCGCCAGCAGTGAGTCACCTAGCGGGAGCGGAGATGAGCAGTTCTTC.

CDR3 coding DNA: TGTGCCAGCAGCCGGAACCCAGGAGGCGACAATGAAAAACTGTTTTTT. Its protein is CASSRNPGGDNEKLFF. The V and J genes are TRBV3-1 (or the pseudogene TRBV3-2) and TRBJ1-4; no definite D call. V lost 4 bases to trimming and J lost 5 bases, with 17 bases between them. CDR3 size: 16 residues. Germline assignment: CDR1 LGHDT and CDR2 YNNKEL (reference sequence).

The chain uses TRBV11-3 and TRBJ2-2; TRBD2 agrees at 8 bases. Trimming removed 5 bases from V and 3 bases from J; junction bases left unmatched: 2. The CDR3 runs 14 residues. Germline loops: CDR1 SGHNT, CDR2 YENEEA. DNA of the CDR3: TGTGCCAGCAGCGGGACTAGGGACACCGGGGAGCTGTTTTTT. This encodes CASSGTRDTGELFF.

This clone appeared once. The rearrangement joins TRBV7-9 to TRBJ2-7; 9 nucleotides agree with TRBD1. The germline gives CDR1 SEHNR, CDR2 FQNEAQ (reference sequence). The CDR3 is made up of 15 amino acids. Unmatched junction bases numbered 7, after V lost 5 bases and J lost 2 bases. The CDR3 nucleotides are TGTGCCAGCAGCCCGTCCGGGACAGGGCCCTACGAGCAGTACTTC. Its translation: CASSPSGTGPYEQYF.

The chain is built from TRBV7-6 and TRBJ2-7; 7 positions match TRBD2. V trimming: 2 bases; J trimming: 9 bases; junction bases outside the gene matches: 19. The germline V gene has CDR1 SGHVS and CDR2 FNYEAQ. The CDR3 runs to 17 residues. The CDR3 loop is CASSLSRDLGGYLVQYF. DNA of the CDR3: TGTGCCAGCAGCTTATCTCGTGATTTGGGGGGGTACTTGGTGCAGTACTTC.

The rearrangement links TRBV30 to TRBJ2-4; 9 bases fit TRBD1. J lost 6 bases, V lost 3 bases, and 9 bases had no gene match. This CDR3 region has 15 residues. The germline V gene encodes CDR1 GTSNPN and CDR2 SVGIG (reference sequence). In DNA, the CDR3 is TGTGCCTGGAGCAAATGGCAGACAGGGGGAAACATTCAGTACTTC. This sequence encodes CAWSKWQTGGNIQYF.

The rearrangement uses TRBV19 and TRBJ2-3, with 9 bases that match TRBD1. V was pared by 5 bases and J by 4 bases, with 4 bases of the junction left unmatched. Germline CDR1 reads LNHDA; CDR2 reads SQIVND (reference sequence). This CDR3 contains 14 residues. As DNA, the CDR3 is TGTGCCAGTAGTGTTACAGGGGGCGCAGATACGCAGTATTTT. It codes for CASSVTGGADTQYF.

V is TRBV28 and J is TRBJ1-1; D might be TRBD1 (5 bases). Germline V gene sequence: CDR1 MDHEN, CDR2 SYDVKM. V was shortened by 7 bases and J by 0 bases, with 15 bases between the two germline ends. The CDR3 totals 15 residues. The CDR3 region is CASTQLEGMNTEAFF. The DNA for the CDR3 is TGTGCCAGCACTCAACTGGAGGGGATGAACACTGAAGCTTTCTTT.